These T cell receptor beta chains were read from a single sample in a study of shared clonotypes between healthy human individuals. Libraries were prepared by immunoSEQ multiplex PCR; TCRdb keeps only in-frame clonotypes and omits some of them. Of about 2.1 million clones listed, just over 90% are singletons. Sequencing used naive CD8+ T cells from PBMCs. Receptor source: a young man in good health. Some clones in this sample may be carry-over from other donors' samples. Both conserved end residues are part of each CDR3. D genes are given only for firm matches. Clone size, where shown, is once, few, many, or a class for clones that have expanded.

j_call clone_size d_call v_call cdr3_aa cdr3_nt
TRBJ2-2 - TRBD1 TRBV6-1 CASSDPGTGLPGELFF TGTGCCAGCAGTGACCCCGGGACAGGGTTACCCGGGGAGCTGTTTTTT
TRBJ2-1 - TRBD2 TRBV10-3 CAISERGTSGDNEQFF TGTGCCATCAGTGAGAGGGGGACTAGCGGGGACAATGAGCAGTTCTTC
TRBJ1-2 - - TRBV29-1 CSVESRLEGGYTF TGCAGCGTTGAATCTCGGCTGGAGGGTGGCTACACCTTC
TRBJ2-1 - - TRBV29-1 CSVDGIYNEQFF TGCAGCGTTGACGGAATCTACAATGAGCAGTTCTTC
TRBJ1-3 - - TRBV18 CASSPPKRDSSGNTIYF TGTGCCAGCTCACCACCTAAAAGGGACTCCTCTGGAAACACCATATATTTT
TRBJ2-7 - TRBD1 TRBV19 CASNTGQGIYEQYF TGTGCCAGTAATACGGGACAGGGAATCTACGAGCAGTACTTC
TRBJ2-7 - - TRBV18 CASSSTRDEQYF TGTGCCAGCTCCTCGACTCGCGACGAGCAGTACTTC
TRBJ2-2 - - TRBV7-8 CASSSKDPNTGELFF TGTGCCAGCAGCTCCAAAGATCCGAACACCGGGGAGCTGTTTTTT
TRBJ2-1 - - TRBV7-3 CASSPGFNEQFF TGTGCCAGCAGCCCCGGCTTTAATGAGCAGTTCTTC
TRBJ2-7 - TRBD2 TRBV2 CASSGTSGRREQYF TGTGCCAGCAGTGGGACTAGCGGAAGAAGGGAGCAGTACTTC
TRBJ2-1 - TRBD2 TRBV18 CASSPYSGTFDEQFF TGTGCCAGCTCACCCTATAGCGGGACCTTTGATGAGCAGTTCTTC
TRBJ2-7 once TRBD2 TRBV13 CASSSRNLGLGVVGEQYF TGTGCCAGCAGCTCGCGTAACTTGGGACTAGGCGTCGTGGGCGAGCAGTACTTC
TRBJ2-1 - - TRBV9 CASSVEGGSYNEQFF TGTGCCAGCAGCGTAGAGGGTGGCTCCTACAATGAGCAGTTCTTC
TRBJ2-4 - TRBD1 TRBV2 CASSHPLGTGENSQKTRPKNIQYF TGTGCCAGCAGTCACCCTTTGGGGACAGGGGAAAACTCCCAAAAAACTCGGCCCAAAAACATTCAGTACTTC
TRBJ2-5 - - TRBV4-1 CASLQGQKETQYF TGCGCCAGCCTCCAAGGGCAGAAGGAGACCCAGTACTTC
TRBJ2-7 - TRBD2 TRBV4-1 CASSQGIGGRAGEQYF TGCGCCAGCAGCCAAGGCATCGGCGGGAGGGCGGGCGAGCAGTACTTC
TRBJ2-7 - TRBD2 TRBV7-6 CASSPLRVSGVYEQYF TGTGCCAGCAGCCCTCTGAGGGTTAGCGGGGTTTACGAGCAGTACTTC
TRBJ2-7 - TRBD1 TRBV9 CASSPGTVDSYEQYF TGTGCCAGCAGCCCCGGGACAGTTGACTCCTACGAGCAGTACTTC
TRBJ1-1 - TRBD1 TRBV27 CASSLYAGGRDEAFF TGTGCCAGCAGTTTATATGCAGGGGGCCGTGATGAAGCTTTCTTT
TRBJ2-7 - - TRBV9 CASSVARGAGEQYF TGTGCCAGCAGCGTAGCACGGGGGGCCGGGGAGCAGTACTTC
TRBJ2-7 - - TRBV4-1 CASSQEGRTEASYEQYF TGCGCCAGCAGCCAAGAAGGCAGGACAGAGGCCTCCTACGAGCAGTACTTC
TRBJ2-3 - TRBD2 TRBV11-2 CASSLNIDASGGTDTQYF TGTGCCAGCAGCTTAAACATTGACGCTAGCGGGGGCACAGATACGCAGTATTTT
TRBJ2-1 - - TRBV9 CASSVGDDEQFF TGTGCCAGCAGCGTAGGTGACGATGAGCAGTTCTTC
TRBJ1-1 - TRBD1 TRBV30 CAWSFEGAGESFF TGTGCCTGGAGTTTCGAGGGGGCGGGCGAATCTTTCTTT
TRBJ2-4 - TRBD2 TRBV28 CASSLWTSGTKNIQYF TGTGCCAGCAGTTTATGGACTAGCGGGACCAAAAACATTCAGTACTTC
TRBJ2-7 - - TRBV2 CASSAGPGTYEQYF TGTGCCAGCAGTGCAGGGCCGGGGACCTACGAGCAGTACTTC
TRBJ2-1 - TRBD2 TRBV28 CASSLTSGSLDEQFF TGTGCCAGCAGTTTAACTAGCGGGAGCCTTGATGAGCAGTTCTTC
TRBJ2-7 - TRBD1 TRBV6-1 CASSERPGQGIYEQYF TGTGCCAGCAGTGAGAGACCGGGACAGGGAATTTACGAGCAGTACTTC
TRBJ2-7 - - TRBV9 CASSVGGEFFEQYF TGTGCCAGCAGCGTAGGGGGCGAGTTTTTTGAGCAGTACTTC
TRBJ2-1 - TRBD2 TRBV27 CASSVIAGGPGNEQFF TGTGCCAGCAGTGTAATAGCGGGAGGGCCAGGCAATGAGCAGTTCTTC
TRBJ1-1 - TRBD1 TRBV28 CASSFRRTGDTEAFF TGTGCCAGCAGTTTTCGTCGGACAGGGGACACTGAAGCTTTCTTT
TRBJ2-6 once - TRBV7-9 CASSPNTERANVLTF TGTGCCAGCAGCCCAAACACCGAGCGGGCCAACGTCCTGACTTTC
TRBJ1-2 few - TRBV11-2 CASSSPWGRDGYTF TGTGCCAGCAGCTCACCGTGGGGGCGGGATGGCTACACCTTC
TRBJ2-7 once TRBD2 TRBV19 CASSIHLGLAGPRSPYEQYF TGTGCCAGTAGTATCCACTTGGGACTAGCGGGGCCCCGTTCGCCCTACGAGCAGTACTTC
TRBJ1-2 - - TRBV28 CASKTGWGYTF TGTGCCAGTAAGACAGGTTGGGGCTACACCTTC
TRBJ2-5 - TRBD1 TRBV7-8 CASSDRDRIFETQYF TGTGCCAGCAGCGACCGGGACAGGATTTTTGAGACCCAGTACTTC
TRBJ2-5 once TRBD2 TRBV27 CASAKLGLAVLETQYF TGTGCCAGCGCTAAATTGGGACTAGCGGTTTTGGAGACCCAGTACTTC
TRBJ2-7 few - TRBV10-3 CAISESPGSTYEQYF TGTGCCATCAGTGAGTCGCCAGGGAGCACCTACGAGCAGTACTTC
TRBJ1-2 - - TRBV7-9 CASSLADNYGYTF TGTGCCAGCAGCTTAGCAGATAACTATGGCTACACCTTC
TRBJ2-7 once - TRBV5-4 CASTSGRTTYEQYF TGTGCCAGCACCTCGGGACGGACGACCTACGAGCAGTACTTC
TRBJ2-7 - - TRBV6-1 CASRALAEVYEQYF TGTGCCAGCAGGGCCCTGGCGGAAGTATACGAGCAGTACTTC
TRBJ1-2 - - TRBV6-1 CASSEVWSANYGYTF TGTGCCAGCAGTGAAGTTTGGTCTGCCAACTATGGCTACACCTTC
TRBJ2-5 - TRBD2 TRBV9 CASSDASGGTETQYF TGTGCCAGCAGCGATGCTAGCGGGGGCACAGAGACCCAGTACTTC
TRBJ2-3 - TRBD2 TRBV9 CASSLAGTRSTDTQYF TGTGCCAGCAGCCTCGCCGGGACTAGGAGCACAGATACGCAGTATTTT
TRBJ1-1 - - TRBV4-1 CASSPPGNTEAFF TGCGCCAGCAGCCCCCCAGGGAACACTGAAGCTTTCTTT
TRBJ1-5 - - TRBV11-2 CASSFGTDDLSNQPQHF TGTGCCAGCAGCTTTGGGACCGATGATCTTAGCAATCAGCCCCAGCATTTT
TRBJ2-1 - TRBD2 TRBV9 CASSVQLADSYNEQFF TGTGCCAGCAGCGTACAACTAGCGGACTCCTACAATGAGCAGTTCTTC
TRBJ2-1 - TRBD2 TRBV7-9 CASSHSGRGPNEQFF TGTGCCAGCAGCCATAGCGGGAGGGGCCCCAACGAGCAGTTCTTC
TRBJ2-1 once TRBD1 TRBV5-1 CASSPGQGYNEQFF TGCGCCAGCAGCCCTGGACAGGGCTACAATGAGCAGTTCTTC
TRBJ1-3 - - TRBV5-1 CASSVPGNTIYF TGCGCCAGCAGCGTACCGGGAAACACCATATATTTT
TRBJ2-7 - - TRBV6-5 CASSSREAPYEQYF TGTGCCAGCAGTTCAAGGGAGGCTCCCTACGAGCAGTACTTC
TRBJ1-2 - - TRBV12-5 CASGLGGTDTNYGYTF TGTGCTAGTGGTTTGGGGGGGACGGATACTAACTATGGCTACACCTTC
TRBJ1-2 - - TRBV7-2 CASSLESSGGPGGYTF TGTGCCAGCAGCTTAGAATCTTCGGGGGGCCCCGGGGGCTACACCTTC
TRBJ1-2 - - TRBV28 CASSLREPNYGYTF TGTGCCAGCAGTCTCCGGGAGCCGAACTATGGCTACACCTTC